The 24 T cell receptor beta chains in this list originate from one sample, sequenced in a study of blood T cell repertoires in COVID-19. Assay used: immunoSEQ multiplex PCR; TCRdb lists only in-frame clones, some missing. Of some 200,000 clones in the sample, 87% were seen once. The sequenced sample was peripheral blood. Source of these receptors: a woman between 18 and 30 years old who had recovered from COVID-19.

The chain employs TRBV7-2 and TRBJ2-6; 10 nucleotides match TRBD1. Germline-derived CDR1 and CDR2 are SGHTA and FQGNSA. CDR3 length: 17 residues. Trimming at V came to 5 bases and at J to 3 bases, leaving 7 bases not matched to a gene. CDR3 sequence reads: CASSPRQGALGANVLTF. CDR3 sequence (DNA): TGTGCCAGCAGCCCCCGACAGGGGGCGCTTGGGGCCAACGTCCTGACTTTC.

The chain couples TRBV13 to TRBJ2-3; D is unresolved. Germline V CDR1 and CDR2: PRHDT, FYEKMQ (reference sequence). Trimming left V 4 bases short and J 1 base short, with 18 bases between. The CDR3 is 17 amino acids. The CDR3 DNA reads TGTGCCAGCAGCTCGGCCTATACCCCTAGTGGCACAGATACGCAGTATTTT. Translation gives CASSSAYTPSGTDTQYF.

This rearrangement joins TRBV5-1 to TRBJ2-1; no clear D. Trimming pared 3 bases from V and 2 bases from J, leaving 9 bases between. Germline values: CDR1 SGHRS, CDR2 YFSETQ. This CDR3 comprises 14 residues. The CDR3 DNA reads TGCGCCAGCAGCTCACAGAGCCCCTACAATGAGCAGTTCTTC. This encodes CASSSQSPYNEQFF.

This chain connects TRBV7-2 to TRBJ1-5, with 7 bases lining up with TRBD1. Germline CDR1 and CDR2: SGHTA and FQGNSA. The length of the CDR3 is 15 residues. The J segment lost 7 bases and the V segment lost 2 bases, leaving 8 bases of the junction unmatched. CDR3 DNA: TGTGCCAGCAGCTTAAACAGGGGCCGAGGACAGCCCCAGCATTTT. Translating it yields CASSLNRGRGQPQHF.

This sequence joins TRBV5-1 and TRBJ1-2; D may be TRBD1 (5 bases). V was pared by 4 bases and J by 4 bases, with 17 bases between. Germline loops: CDR1 SGHRS, CDR2 YFSETQ. The CDR3 contains 15 residues. CDR3 sequence (DNA): TGCGCCAGCAGCAATGGGACGGGGGGGAGCTATGGCTACACCTTC. Its translation is CASSNGTGGSYGYTF. Together with reference TRBV5-1 and TRBJ1-2, the CDR3 gives the full variable domain: KAGVTQTPRYLIKTRGQQVTLSCSPISGHRSVSWYQQTPGQGLQFLFEYFSETQRNKGNFPGRFSGRQFSNSRSEMNVSTLELGDSALYLCASSNGTGGSYGYTFGSGTRLTVV.

The rearrangement uses TRBV7-9 and TRBJ1-2; D is undetermined. Trimming took off 4 bases at V and 5 bases at J, with 26 bases between the two ends. Looked up from germline, CDR1 is SEHNR and CDR2 is FQNEAQ (reference sequence). There are 18 residues in the CDR3. CDR3 residues: CASSSPEGGIGITYGYTF. The CDR3 DNA reads as TGTGCCAGCAGCTCACCAGAGGGCGGGATAGGGATAACGTATGGCTACACCTTC.

In DNA form, the CDR3 reads TGTGCCAGCAGCTTGGGAAAGGGGGCAGCTTTCTTT. It is translated as CASSLGKGAAFF. The chain has TRBV5-6 and TRBJ1-1; 7 nucleotides line up with TRBD1. After removal of 0 bases from V and 10 bases from J, the junction contained 3 bases not matched to a gene. This CDR3 region has 12 residues. From germline, CDR1 is SGHDT and CDR2 YYEEEE.

This clone was seen just once. The chain is built from TRBV7-9 and TRBJ2-5; 16 bases line up with TRBD2. The V segment lost 6 bases and the J segment 6 bases; nucleotides outside the gene matches: 10. CDR1 is SEHNR, CDR2 FQNEAQ, per germline (reference sequence). The CDR3 covers 17 residues. The CDR3 DNA sequence: TGTGCCAGCAGTTCAACGGGACTAGCGGGGGGGAGGAAGACCCAGTACTTC. Translated, it gives CASSSTGLAGGRKTQYF.

CDR3 coding DNA: TGTGCCAGCAGCTTAGGAAGAGGGTACGAGCAGTACTTC. Amino acids: CASSLGRGYEQYF. V is TRBV7-6 and J is TRBJ2-7; possible D gene TRBD2, 5 bases. The CDR3 totals 13 residues. V gave up 1 base and J gave up 4 bases, with 8 bases separating them. Germline V gene sequence: CDR1 SGHVS, CDR2 FNYEAQ.

This clone was detected a few times. The J gene is TRBJ1-3, the V gene TRBV9; maybe TRBD1 (6 bases). CDR3 length: 15 residues. Trimming removed 5 bases at V and 4 bases at J, with 16 bases between. Germline loops: CDR1 SGDLS, CDR2 YYNGEE. CDR3 region: CASSLMDSTGNTIYF. Written as DNA, the CDR3 is TGTGCCAGCAGTTTAATGGACAGCACGGGAAACACCATATATTTT.

This chain uses TRBV5-4 with TRBJ1-1; D possibly corresponds to TRBD1 (6 bases). The germline V and J ends were trimmed by 6 bases and 7 bases, with 16 bases remaining between them. Germline V lookup: CDR1 SGHNT, CDR2 YYREEE (reference sequence). The CDR3 length is 13 residues. This chain's CDR3 is CASIPGGGGEAFF. In DNA, the CDR3 is TGTGCCAGCATCCCCGGGGGGGGCGGTGAAGCTTTCTTT.

This clone has more than one count but fewer than ten. J is TRBJ1-2 and V is TRBV6-5, with unresolved D. The CDR3 covers 14 residues. In germline, CDR1 is MNHEY, CDR2 SVGAGI. V shed 6 bases and J shed 2 bases, with 13 bases lying between them. The CDR3 coding sequence is TGTGCCAGCAGGCCCCAGGATATCAACTATGGCTACACCTTC. This encodes CASRPQDINYGYTF.

This clone was detected only a few times. This chain uses TRBV11-2 with TRBJ2-7, with D perhaps TRBD2 (6 bases). V lost 1 base to trimming and J lost 0 bases, with 10 bases between them. The CDR3 contains 15 residues. CDR1 and CDR2 (germline): SGHAT, FQNNGV. DNA of the CDR3: TGTGCCAGCAGCTTAGGCGGGGCTTTCTCCTACGAGCAGTACTTC. Protein: CASSLGGAFSYEQYF.

This sequence joins TRBV9 and TRBJ1-5, with a tentative D call TRBD1 (5 bases). Germline values: CDR1 SGDLS, CDR2 YYNGEE. This CDR3 has 14 residues. V lost 0 bases and J lost 9, with 13 bases in between. The CDR3 DNA follows: TGTGCCAGCAGCGTAGAAGCTCAGGGTACGCCCCAGCATTTT. It translates to CASSVEAQGTPQHF.

The V and J genes are TRBV5-5 and TRBJ2-7; D is possibly TRBD1 (6 bases). The V end lost 1 base, the J end lost 0 bases, and 20 bases lay between the germline ends. From germline, CDR1 is SGHKS and CDR2 YYEKEE (reference sequence). The CDR3 is made up of 18 amino acids. The CDR3 DNA reads as TGTGCCAGCAGCTTGTCGCTGGTCGACAGGCAAACCTCCTACGAGCAGTACGTC. Translated: CASSLSLVDRQTSYEQYV.

The chain has TRBV5-1 and TRBJ1-3, with no clear D. Germline loops: CDR1 SGHRS, CDR2 YFSETQ. The CDR3 runs to 15 residues. V lost 0 bases, J lost 4 bases, and 11 bases lay in between. CDR3 DNA sequence: TGCGCCAGCAGCTTGGGGAGTTCCTCCGGAAACACCATATATTTT. Its protein is CASSLGSSSGNTIYF.

The chain links TRBV15 to TRBJ2-7, with D possibly matching TRBD2 (6 bases). Germline V CDR1 and CDR2: LNHNV, YYDKDF (reference sequence). There are 18 residues in the CDR3. V dropped 2 bases and J dropped 5 bases, with 25 bases sitting between them. CDR3 nucleotides: TGTGCCACCAGCAGAACTCCTTCGGGGGTTGGGGTACTACACGAGCAGTACTTC. Translation gives CATSRTPSGVGVLHEQYF.

The chain is built from TRBV3-1 (or the pseudogene TRBV3-2) and TRBJ2-7; D not resolved. V dropped 3 bases and J dropped 2 bases, with 11 bases sitting between them. The CDR3 totals 14 residues. CDR1 is LGHDT and CDR2 is YNNKEL in the germline V gene (reference sequence). This CDR3 reads CASSQTTSTYEQYV. The CDR3 coding sequence is TGTGCCAGCAGCCAGACGACTTCAACCTACGAGCAGTACGTC.

The gene calls are TRBV19 and TRBJ2-6; no reliable D call. CDR3 length equals 14 residues. Germline-derived CDR1 and CDR2 are LNHDA and SQIVND (reference sequence). Trimming shortened V by 1 base and J by 4 bases, and 5 bases separated the two germline ends. The CDR3 here is CASSIVSGANVLTF. The DNA for the CDR3 is TGTGCCAGTAGTATAGTATCCGGGGCCAACGTCCTGACTTTC.

The V and J genes are TRBV7-2 and TRBJ2-5; 7 bases are shared with TRBD1. CDR3 length: 14 residues. Per germline, CDR1 SGHTA and CDR2 FQGNSA. The V and J ends lost 4 bases and 7 bases, in that order; junction bases with no gene match: 9. The CDR3 reads CASSSTGRKGTQYF. The CDR3, as DNA: TGTGCCAGCAGCTCGACAGGGCGGAAGGGGACCCAGTACTTC.

The chain combines TRBV2 with TRBJ2-2; 7 positions match TRBD1. V was pared by 4 bases and J by 4 bases, with 0 bases of the junction left unmatched. The CDR3 extends over 13 amino acids. The germline V gene has CDR1 SNHLY and CDR2 FYNNEI. The CDR3 sequence: CASSGQGTGELFF. The CDR3 nucleotides read TGTGCCAGCAGTGGACAGGGCACCGGGGAGCTGTTTTTT.

The chain combines TRBV6-6 with TRBJ1-1, with D hard to call. The CDR3 sequence is 13 residues long. Germline CDR1 reads MNHNY; CDR2 reads SVGAGI (reference sequence). V was shortened by 2 bases and J by 2 bases, with 6 bases between the two germline ends. CDR3 nucleotides: TGTGCCAGCAGTTACCGAGGAAACACTGAAGCTTTCTTT. Protein sequence: CASSYRGNTEAFF.

The rearrangement uses TRBV11-3 and TRBJ2-1, with TRBD2 identical over 15 bases. With V trimmed by 5 bases and J by 6 bases, 8 bases remained unmatched. Germline loops: CDR1 SGHNT, CDR2 YENEEA. This CDR3 comprises 17 residues. CDR3 region: CASSQRTSGRALNEQFF. The CDR3 DNA reads TGTGCCAGCAGCCAGCGGACTAGCGGGAGGGCCCTCAATGAGCAGTTCTTC.

V and J are TRBV4-3 and TRBJ2-2; D possibly corresponds to TRBD1 (6 bases). Germline V gives CDR1 LGHNA, CDR2 YSLEER. The V end lost 0 bases, the J end lost 7 bases, and 18 bases lay between the germline ends. The CDR3 runs to 17 residues. The CDR3, as DNA: TGCGCCAGCAGCCAAGATCCCCAGGGGACGTGGGGCGGGGAGCTGTTTTTT. It codes for CASSQDPQGTWGGELFF.